The 32 T cell receptor beta chains reported below all come from one sample, sequenced in a study of blood T cell repertoires in COVID-19. Only in-frame clones appear in the TCRdb table, and some are missing; sequencing was by immunoSEQ multiplex PCR. The sample includes roughly 220,000 clones, about 85% seen only once; the top ten take approximately 10%. Source material: peripheral blood. Every receptor here comes from a woman between 50 and 59 years old with COVID-19, enrolled during active disease.

V usage is TRBV6-5 and J usage is TRBJ1-2; D is perhaps TRBD1 (6 bases). The CDR3 consists of 14 residues. The V gene's germline CDR1 is MNHEY and CDR2 SVGAGI. Trimming removed 5 bases at V and 2 bases at J, with 12 bases between. DNA of the CDR3: TGTGCCAGCAGTACGCCAACAGGGAACTATGGCTACACCTTC. Its translation is CASSTPTGNYGYTF.

The chain uses TRBV2 and TRBJ1-2, with 10 bases that match TRBD1. The ends lost 6 bases at V and 5 bases at J; junction bases unmatched: 9. CDR1 is SNHLY and CDR2 is FYNNEI in the germline V gene. CDR3 size: 15 residues. The CDR3 is CASRPTGGASYGYTF. For the CDR3, the DNA is TGTGCCAGCAGACCGACAGGGGGCGCTTCTTATGGCTACACCTTC.

The chain couples TRBV19 to TRBJ2-7, with a tentative D call TRBD2 (6 bases). V was shortened by 3 bases and J by 3 bases, with 18 bases between the two germline ends. Germline lookup yields CDR1 LNHDA and CDR2 SQIVND (reference sequence). CDR3 size: 16 residues. CDR3 in amino acids: CASSMAWRGRIYEQYF. The CDR3 DNA follows: TGTGCCAGTAGTATGGCCTGGAGGGGACGGATCTACGAGCAGTACTTC.

The chain carries TRBV4-1 and TRBJ1-5, with D perhaps TRBD1 (5 bases). Germline V gene sequence: CDR1 MGHRA, CDR2 YSYEKL. This CDR3 spans 16 amino acids. Trimming shortened V by 0 bases and J by 0 bases, and 9 bases separated the two germline ends. CDR3 sequence: CASSQDQGSSNQPQHF. The CDR3 DNA reads TGCGCCAGCAGCCAAGATCAGGGTTCTAGCAATCAGCCCCAGCATTTT.

The chain is built from TRBV10-1 and TRBJ2-7; 14 bases map to TRBD2. Per the germline V gene, CDR1 is WNHNN and CDR2 is SYGVQD (reference sequence). The ends lost 2 bases at V and 3 bases at J; junction bases unmatched: 9. CDR3 length equals 18 residues. The CDR3 loop is CASSELRGLAGGHYEQYV. The DNA of the CDR3 is TGCGCCAGCAGTGAGCTAAGAGGACTAGCGGGGGGTCACTACGAGCAGTACGTC.

This clone was seen just once. The J gene is TRBJ2-7, the V gene TRBV5-6; D might be TRBD2 (6 bases). The germline gives CDR1 SGHDT, CDR2 YYEEEE. The germline V and J ends were trimmed by 4 bases and 4 bases, with 15 bases remaining between them. The CDR3 covers 14 residues. CDR3 in amino acids: CASSPSGSLYEQYF. The CDR3 DNA reads as TGTGCCAGCAGCCCGAGCGGGTCCCTATACGAGCAGTACTTC.

In this sample, this clone turned up once. This chain joins TRBV3-1 (or the pseudogene TRBV3-2) and TRBJ2-2, with 9 bases matching TRBD2. With V trimmed by 0 bases and J by 2 bases, 4 bases remained unmatched. The germline gives CDR1 LGHDT, CDR2 YNNKEL (reference sequence). This CDR3 contains 17 residues. CDR3 sequence (DNA): TGTGCCAGCAGCCAAGACCTAGCGGGGACTAACACCGGGGAGCTGTTTTTT. Amino acid sequence: CASSQDLAGTNTGELFF.

The chain is built from TRBV9 and TRBJ1-3, with unresolved D. Per germline, CDR1 SGDLS and CDR2 YYNGEE. V was cut by 5 bases and J by 0 bases, with 18 bases left in between. This CDR3 is built from 17 residues. CDR3 DNA sequence: TGTGCCAGCAGTGGTGGGAGCGCTTTTAACTCTGGAAACACCATATATTTT. Translation gives CASSGGSAFNSGNTIYF.

CDR3 sequence: CASSPPDRNTGELFF. The CDR3 nucleotides are TGTGCCAGCAGCCCACCCGACAGAAACACCGGGGAGCTGTTTTTT. V is TRBV5-4 and J is TRBJ2-2; perhaps TRBD1 as D (5 bases). Deletions cut 4 bases from V and 2 bases from J, with 12 bases between. The germline gives CDR1 SGHNT, CDR2 YYREEE (reference sequence). The CDR3 loop spans 15 amino acids.

This chain joins TRBV19 and TRBJ2-3; no clear D gene. The length of the CDR3 is 12 residues. The V gene lost 4 bases and the J gene lost 5 bases, with 7 bases spanning the gap. Germline V gene lookup returns CDR1 LNHDA and CDR2 SQIVND (reference sequence). CDR3 loop: CASSSSQDTQYF. DNA of the CDR3: TGTGCCAGTAGTAGCAGTCAAGATACGCAGTATTTT.

The chain is built from TRBV14 and TRBJ2-7; 8 bases align to TRBD1. CDR1 SGHDN and CDR2 FVKESK come from the germline V gene. The CDR3 consists of 14 residues. The V gene end was trimmed by 4 bases and the J gene end by 0 bases; junction bases not matched to a gene: 2. The CDR3 coding sequence is TGTGCCAGCAGCCTGACAGGGGCCTCCTACGAGCAGTACGTC. This sequence encodes CASSLTGASYEQYV.

The chain has TRBV10-2 and TRBJ1-5; 8 bases are shared with TRBD1. Germline V CDR1 and CDR2: WSHSY, SAAADI. Germline trimming cut 6 bases from V and 6 bases from J; bases unmatched to any gene: 19. CDR3 length: 18 amino acids. CDR3 amino acids: CASRPSNRKTGARQPQHF. CDR3 nucleotide sequence: TGCGCCAGCAGACCCTCGAACCGTAAGACAGGGGCTCGTCAGCCCCAGCATTTT.

V is TRBV27 and J is TRBJ2-7; no clear D gene. CDR3 size: 13 residues. Looked up from germline, CDR1 is MNHEY and CDR2 is SMNVEV (reference sequence). V lost 7 bases to trimming and J lost 7 bases, with 17 bases between them. This chain's CDR3 is CASNPTSSLEQYF. CDR3 bases: TGTGCCAGCAATCCGACAAGTTCTTTAGAGCAGTACTTC.

The chain uses TRBV11-2 and TRBJ1-4, with D uncertain. The length of the CDR3 is 16 residues. The germline V and J ends were trimmed by 5 bases and 0 bases, with 13 bases remaining between them. The germline CDR1 and CDR2 sequences are SGHAT and FQNNGV. The DNA of the CDR3 is TGTGCCAGCAGCCTAGGGAGAGTTGCAACTAATGAAAAACTGTTTTTT. Its protein product is CASSLGRVATNEKLFF.

In this sample, this clone turned up once. The rearrangement joins TRBV12-5 to TRBJ2-2; 12 positions agree with TRBD2. Germline CDR1 LGHNT, CDR2 FRNRAP. The V gene end was trimmed by 0 bases and the J gene end by 5 bases; junction bases not matched to a gene: 13. The CDR3 length is 20 residues. As DNA, the CDR3 is TGTGCTAGTGGTTTGGTACTAAGGACTAGCGGGGTCGGCCTAACCGGGGAGCTGTTTTTT. Translating it yields CASGLVLRTSGVGLTGELFF.

As for this clone: The germline gene is not matched at one end of the junction; a read error may be the cause. The same CDR3 can be traced to other DNA sequences in this sample. The chain has TRBV30 and TRBJ1-1, with D uncertain. The CDR3 extends over 13 amino acids. Germline CDR1 reads GTSNPN; CDR2 reads SVGIG (reference sequence). In nucleotides, the CDR3 is TGCGCCTGGAGACCCACCGGGAACACTGAAGCTTTCTTT. The encoded protein is CAWRPTGNTEAFF.

V is TRBV5-6 and J is TRBJ2-1, with 9 bases matching TRBD2. The CDR3 runs to 16 residues. Germline trimming cut 0 bases from V and 1 base from J; bases unmatched to any gene: 2. The germline CDR1 and CDR2 sequences are SGHDT and YYEEEE. The CDR3 loop reads CASSLDLAGSYNEQFF. In DNA, the CDR3 is TGTGCCAGCAGCTTGGATCTAGCGGGGTCCTACAATGAGCAGTTCTTC.

The chain employs TRBV19 and TRBJ2-2, with 10 bases identical to TRBD1. Trimming at V came to 5 bases and at J to 2 bases, leaving 14 bases not matched to a gene. Per germline, CDR1 LNHDA and CDR2 SQIVND (reference sequence). The CDR3 is 19 residues long. The CDR3 loop is CASSLQILRDRGNTGELFF. The CDR3 region has the DNA TGTGCCAGTAGTCTTCAGATATTACGGGACAGGGGAAACACCGGGGAGCTGTTTTTT.

This clone was seen only a few times. The chain couples TRBV14 to TRBJ1-2; D call uncertain. The CDR3 loop spans 13 amino acids. Trimming took off 1 base at V and 7 bases at J, with 10 bases between the two ends. CDR1 and CDR2 (germline): SGHDN, FVKESK. In nucleotides, the CDR3 is TGTGCCAGCAGCCAAGTTGCGTCCGCTGGCTACACCTTC. This encodes CASSQVASAGYTF.

The gene calls are TRBV6-5 and TRBJ1-2; 10 bases match TRBD1. The junction had 12 bases not matched to a gene; V was cut back by 9 bases and J by 14 bases. Per the germline V gene, CDR1 is MNHEY and CDR2 is SVGAGI. This CDR3 is 12 amino acids long. CDR3 nucleotide sequence: TGTGCCAGTGGGACGGGTCGGGACAGGGGAACCTTC. Translated, it gives CASGTGRDRGTF.

J is TRBJ2-5 and V is TRBV6-2 or TRBV6-3, with 7 nucleotides matching TRBD2. V lost 4 bases to trimming and J lost 5 bases; unmatched junction nucleotides: 1. The CDR3 covers 12 residues. The germline V gene encodes CDR1 MNHEY and CDR2 SVGEGT. The CDR3 nucleotides read TGTGCCAGCAGTTGGGGGGGGGAGACCCAGTACTTC. Its translation is CASSWGGETQYF.

The chain couples TRBV19 to TRBJ2-3, with 9 bases aligning to TRBD1. The CDR3 covers 14 residues. Trimming removed 6 bases from V and 2 bases from J; junction bases left unmatched: 3. Germline CDR1 is LNHDA and CDR2 is SQIVND (reference sequence). The CDR3 sequence is CASRDRGDTDTQYF. CDR3 in DNA: TGTGCCAGTAGGGACAGGGGTGACACAGATACGCAGTATTTT.

The J gene is TRBJ2-1, the V gene TRBV28, with D tentatively TRBD2 (6 bases). The CDR3 is made up of 14 amino acids. Germline-derived CDR1 and CDR2 are MDHEN and SYDVKM. V lost 3 bases, J lost 8 bases, and 14 bases lay in between. DNA for the CDR3: TGTGCCAGCAGTTTCGCGGGGACTGGGGATGAGCAGTTCTTC. This codes for CASSFAGTGDEQFF.

V usage is TRBV7-3 and J usage is TRBJ2-3; D remains unclear. Germline CDR1 and CDR2: SGHTA and FQGTGA. The CDR3 contains 14 residues. V dropped 2 bases and J dropped 2 bases, with 8 bases sitting between them. The CDR3 protein is CASSLLSNTDTQYF. The CDR3 nucleotides read TGTGCCAGCAGCTTATTATCTAACACAGATACGCAGTATTTT.

V and J are TRBV10-1 and TRBJ1-1; possibly TRBD1 for D (6 bases). Deletions cut 10 bases from V and 5 bases from J, with 17 bases between. The germline V gene has CDR1 WNHNN and CDR2 SYGVQD (reference sequence). The CDR3 covers 13 residues. CDR3 in DNA: TGCGCCACCCTCACAGGGATAAGGACTGAAGCTTTCTTT. Translated: CATLTGIRTEAFF.

The rearrangement joins TRBV5-8 to TRBJ2-7; D gene unclear. CDR3 size: 14 residues. In germline, CDR1 is SGHTS, CDR2 YDEGEE. V was pared by 1 base and J by 2 bases, with 10 bases between. The CDR3 DNA sequence: TGTGCCAGCAGCTTGTATGGCAGGCCCTACGAGCAGTACTTC. Its translation: CASSLYGRPYEQYF.

V gene TRBV18 combines with J gene TRBJ2-5; tentative D call: TRBD1 (6 bases). The germline V and J ends were trimmed by 4 bases and 3 bases, with 12 bases remaining between them. The CDR3 spans 14 residues. CDR1 KGHSH and CDR2 LQKENI come from the germline V gene. CDR3 DNA sequence: TGTGCCAGCTCACGATGGACAGACGAAGAGACCCAGTACTTC. This sequence encodes CASSRWTDEETQYF.

The J gene is TRBJ2-3, the V gene TRBV7-2, with D tentatively TRBD2 (6 bases). Germline CDR1 reads SGHTA; CDR2 reads FQGNSA. This CDR3 comprises 14 residues. V lost 1 base to trimming and J lost 2 bases, with 7 bases between them. The CDR3 region is CASSLGGDTDTQYF. In nucleotides, the CDR3 is TGTGCCAGCAGCTTAGGGGGGGACACAGATACGCAGTATTTT. The variable domain in full, with the rest retrieved from reference TRBV7-2 and TRBJ2-3, is GAGVSQSPSNKVTEKGKDVELRCDPISGHTALYWYRQSLGQGLEFLIYFQGNSAPDKSGLPSDRFSAERTGGSVSTLTIQRTQQEDSAVYLCASSLGGDTDTQYFGPGTRLTVL.

In this sample, this clone turned up once. The J gene is TRBJ2-4, the V gene TRBV24-1, with D maybe TRBD1 (7 bases). Per germline, CDR1 KGHDR and CDR2 SFDVKD. V was cut by 3 bases and J by 5 bases, with 13 bases left in between. This CDR3 region has 15 residues. The CDR3 protein is CATSDGGTDQNIQYF. CDR3 DNA sequence: TGTGCCACCAGTGATGGGGGGACAGACCAAAACATTCAGTACTTC.

CDR3 amino acids: CASSFSGNTEAFF. In DNA, the CDR3 is TGTGCCAGTAGTTTTTCTGGCAACACTGAAGCTTTCTTT. This chain uses TRBV19 with TRBJ1-1; no clear D gene. Germline CDR1 reads LNHDA; CDR2 reads SQIVND (reference sequence). The CDR3 extends over 13 amino acids. Trimming removed 5 bases at V and 2 bases at J, with 9 bases between.

This clone was detected a few times. The chain has TRBV7-2 and TRBJ1-2, with a weak D call TRBD1 (5 bases). Germline CDR1 and CDR2: SGHTA and FQGNSA. V lost 5 bases to trimming and J lost 4 bases, with 14 bases between them. This CDR3 is 14 amino acids long. The chain's CDR3 is CASSPTEGRYGYTF. In DNA, the CDR3 is TGTGCCAGCAGCCCTACGGAGGGGCGCTATGGCTACACCTTC.

CDR3 protein: CASSLGGQGYEKLFF. In DNA, the CDR3 is TGCGCCAGCAGCCTAGGGGGACAGGGTTATGAAAAACTGTTTTTT. The chain has TRBV5-1 and TRBJ1-4; 9 bases fit TRBD1. Germline V lookup: CDR1 SGHRS, CDR2 YFSETQ. The V and J ends lost 4 bases and 6 bases, in that order; junction bases with no gene match: 7. The CDR3 loop spans 15 amino acids.